This TCR beta chain was recorded in a study of T cells in Graves' hyperthyroidism and ophthalmopathy. Study-level results: A model built on 13 V-J features separated ophthalmopathy from stable hyperthyroidism.

About this clonotype itself: Its antigen is not known.

Subjects with ophthalmopathy showed a Clinical Activity Score no lower than 3, a NOSPECS grade no lower than 4, and a duration shorter than 3 months. Patients with uncontrolled infections, other autoimmune diseases, pregnancy or lactation were excluded. What was amplified from RNA transcripts were TCR beta CDR3 regions. Primed by the HTBI set, a first-round RT-PCR was run on the TCR CDR3. Each CDR3 protein is one row after TCRdb ran MiXCR on the multiplex PCR reads. This sample yields about 250,000 distinct CDR3 sequences, of which around 24% are seen a single time; approximately 32% belongs to the top ten. The CDR3 contains 14 residues. Germline assignment: CDR1 SNHLY and CDR2 FYNNEI. The V end was cut by 5 bases, the J end by 6 bases, with 17 bases between.

V gene TRBV2 combines with J gene TRBJ2-7, with a weak D call TRBD2 (5 bases). The sequence came from a middle-aged woman with Graves' ophthalmopathy. Material for sequencing was blood. The chain's CDR3 is CASSLARAVTEQYF. CDR3 coding DNA: TGTGCCAGCAGTTTAGCGAGAGCGGTGACCGAGCAGTACTTC.